The entry below describes one T cell receptor (beta chain). Antigen: not known. Time point of the sample: cycle 4 day 1 (C4D1), after five to seven weeks of nivolumab. Each patient experienced a relapse that followed autologous stem cell transplantation, and brentuximab vedotin exposure varied. Applied to thawed PBMCs, magnetic negative selection was the method used to isolate CD8+ T cells. Under best response, outcomes were complete response, partial response or progressive disease. The CDR3 is 15 residues long. Deletions cut 5 bases from V and 8 bases from J, with 19 bases between. Germline lookup yields CDR1 MNHEY and CDR2 SVGAGI. The assay was immunoSEQ multiplex PCR, and TCRdb's table has in-frame clones only and misses some. Of more than 8,000 clones detected, around 84% appear once; the ten largest clones hold approximately 28%. This record belongs to a study of PD-1 blockade in classical Hodgkin lymphoma.

Findings and limits, study-wide: Patients with a complete response exhibited baseline diversity comparable to newly diagnosed patients. At C4D1, TCR diversity had climbed significantly for CD4+ cells, though not for CD8+ cells.

The rearrangement uses TRBV6-5 and TRBJ1-5; D is possibly TRBD1 (5 bases). This specimen consisted of CD8+ T cells from blood, obtained before the fourth cycle of nivolumab. The receptor comes from a human donor with classical Hodgkin lymphoma. DNA of the CDR3: TGTGCCAGCAGTCTCGGACCCAGGGCAAGAGAGCCCCAGCATTTT. This encodes CASSLGPRAREPQHF.